These 8 T cell receptor beta chains were all obtained from the same sample, sequenced in a study of post-analysis software for immune sequencing data. Study-wide findings and caveats: TRBV segments more frequent in patients than in controls numbered a few and included TRBV5-6, TRBV5-1 and TRBV20-1.

These receptors have no known antigen. cDNA libraries for TCR beta contained unique molecular identifiers. Via MiXCR, TCRdb re-called the PCR reads, giving one row per CDR3 protein. The data show around 710,000 distinct CDR3 sequences, around 42% seen once. Sequenced: blood. The receptors were sampled from a girl aged 5-17 years with multiple sclerosis.

Notes on this clonotype: One end of the junction fails to match germline, which may point to a read error. V usage is TRBV7-9 and J usage is TRBJ2-1; 7 bases agree with TRBD2. The CDR3 length is 15 residues. The germline CDR1 and CDR2 sequences are SEHNR and FQNEAQ (reference sequence). The CDR3 is CTSSLVAGDRNEQFF. The CDR3, as DNA: TGTACCAGCAGCTTAGTGGCGGGGGATCGGAATGAGCAGTTCTTC.

This chain links TRBV5-1 with TRBJ2-5; TRBD1 matches at 8 bases. V lost 7 bases and J lost 1; bases outside the gene matches: 12. The germline CDR1 and CDR2 sequences are SGHRS and YFSETQ. This CDR3 comprises 16 residues. The DNA for the CDR3 is TGCGCCAGCCGTCTCTCCGGGACAGGCACCCAAGAGACCCAGTACTTC. This codes for CASRLSGTGTQETQYF.

The chain uses TRBV6-5 and TRBJ2-1; unclear D gene. This CDR3 contains 12 residues. From germline, CDR1 is MNHEY and CDR2 SVGAGI. V was shortened by 6 bases and J by 7 bases, with 10 bases between the two germline ends. CDR3 sequence: CASRTPWNEQFF. The CDR3 DNA follows: TGTGCCAGCAGAACCCCTTGGAATGAGCAGTTCTTC.

This chain connects TRBV6-6 to TRBJ2-2; weak D call: TRBD1 (6 bases). Between the trimmed V and J ends, which lost 7 bases and 1 base, there was a span of 10 bases. The CDR3 is made up of 14 amino acids. The germline gives CDR1 MNHNY, CDR2 SVGAGI (reference sequence). CDR3 sequence: CASTKGENTGELFF. CDR3 coding DNA: TGTGCCAGCACCAAGGGGGAGAACACCGGGGAGCTGTTTTTT.

The sample holds a few counts of this clonotype. The V and J genes are TRBV29-1 and TRBJ1-4; 9 nucleotides align to TRBD1. The CDR3 contains 18 residues. Germline V gene sequence: CDR1 SQVTM, CDR2 ANQGSEA. The V and J ends lost 6 bases and 0 bases, in that order; junction bases with no gene match: 14. The CDR3 DNA reads TGCAGCGTCCGAGGGGACAGGGTGGGTGGCGCAACTAATGAAAAACTGTTTTTT. Its translation is CSVRGDRVGGATNEKLFF. Supplemented by reference TRBV29-1 and TRBJ1-4, the full variable domain reads SAVISQKPSRDICQRGTSLTIQCQVDSQVTMMFWYRQQPGQSLTLIATANQGSEATYESGFVIDKFPISRPNLTFSTLTVSNMSPEDSSIYLCSVRGDRVGGATNEKLFFGSGTQLSVL.

The chain uses TRBV6-6 and TRBJ2-3, with 9 bases lining up with TRBD1. Germline CDR1 reads MNHNY; CDR2 reads SVGAGI (reference sequence). The CDR3 totals 15 residues. The trim removed 2 bases at V and 4 bases at J, leaving 4 bases unmatched. The CDR3 protein is CASSYPGTGSDTQYF. As DNA, the CDR3 is TGTGCCAGCAGTTACCCCGGGACAGGGTCAGATACGCAGTATTTT.

V usage is TRBV29-1 and J usage is TRBJ2-7; no reliable D call. Trimming pared 1 base from V and 2 bases from J, leaving 6 bases between. Looked up from germline, CDR1 is SQVTM and CDR2 is ANQGSEA. CDR3 length: 12 amino acids. In DNA form, the CDR3 reads TGCAGCGTTGAAGTGGGTCCCTACGAGCAGTACTTC. Translating gives CSVEVGPYEQYF.

The rearrangement links TRBV29-1 to TRBJ2-7; 8 bases line up with TRBD1. The CDR3 extends over 13 amino acids. Trimming took 4 bases from V and 3 from J; bases not matched to a gene: 5. In germline, CDR1 is SQVTM, CDR2 ANQGSEA. The CDR3 spells CSVGTGFGYEQYF. The DNA of the CDR3 is TGCAGCGTTGGGACAGGGTTCGGCTACGAGCAGTACTTC.